The 28 T cell receptor beta chains in this list originate from one sample, sequenced in a study of OX40 agonist ivuxolimab in advanced cancers. Profiling relied on immunoSEQ multiplex PCR, and the TCRdb table lists in-frame clones only, not all of them. The data show about 70,000 clones, 80% to 85% seen once. Sequencing used CD4+ or CD8+ T cells sorted from blood, obtained in a trial of the OX40 agonist ivuxolimab. The receptors originated from an adult with an advanced solid tumor such as melanoma, head and neck, liver or kidney cancer.

V and J are TRBV12-5 and TRBJ1-6, with unresolved D. Per germline, CDR1 LGHNT and CDR2 FRNRAP. This CDR3 comprises 12 residues. Trimming shortened V by 1 base and J by 7 bases, and 2 bases separated the two germline ends. CDR3 in amino acids: CASGLENSPLHF. CDR3 coding DNA: TGTGCTAGTGGTTTGGAAAATTCACCCCTCCACTTT.

CDR3 DNA sequence: TGTGCCAGCAGCTGGTCAGATACGCAGTATTTT. Translation: CASSWSDTQYF. The J gene is TRBJ2-3, the V gene TRBV5-4; D not certain. V dropped 3 bases and J dropped 4 bases, with 3 bases sitting between them. Germline CDR1 SGHNT, CDR2 YYREEE (reference sequence). CDR3 size: 11 residues.

This chain connects TRBV4-2 to TRBJ2-7; the D call may be TRBD1 or TRBD2 (5 bases each). Trimming removed 2 bases from V and 5 bases from J, with 13 bases in between. The CDR3 covers 14 residues. The germline V gene has CDR1 LGHNA and CDR2 YNFKEQ. CDR3 loop: CASSQMGVGHEQYF. The CDR3 DNA reads TGTGCCAGCAGCCAAATGGGAGTGGGGCACGAGCAGTACTTC.

This chain connects TRBV30 to TRBJ2-7; D call uncertain. V was shortened by 3 bases and J by 4 bases, with 25 bases between the two germline ends. The V gene's germline CDR1 is GTSNPN and CDR2 SVGIG (reference sequence). This CDR3 has 17 amino acids. In nucleotides, the CDR3 is TGTGCCTGGAGCTCCCTTGGAACTAAATTTAACTCATACGAGCAGTACTTC. The encoded protein is CAWSSLGTKFNSYEQYF.

The chain joins TRBV7-2 to TRBJ1-6; no reliable D call. The CDR3 consists of 13 residues. CDR1 is SGHTA and CDR2 is FQGNSA in the germline V gene. V was clipped by 3 bases and J by 8 bases, with 8 bases between them. CDR3 amino acids: CASSFNIDSPLHF. CDR3 nucleotide sequence: TGTGCCAGCAGCTTTAATATCGATTCACCCCTCCACTTT.

The chain employs TRBV7-2 and TRBJ2-3; possibly TRBD1 for D (6 bases). V was cut by 1 base and J by 0 bases, with 8 bases left in between. CDR3 length: 15 amino acids. Germline lookup yields CDR1 SGHTA and CDR2 FQGNSA. The CDR3 spells CASSLVGASTDTQYF. The CDR3 DNA reads as TGTGCCAGCAGCTTAGTGGGGGCGAGCACAGATACGCAGTATTTT.

The chain carries TRBV5-6 and TRBJ1-2, with 9 nucleotides matching TRBD1. CDR1 and CDR2 from the germline V gene are SGHDT and YYEEEE. V shed 7 bases and J 6 bases; nucleotides not matched to a gene: 4. This CDR3 comprises 12 residues. The CDR3 sequence is CASETGGDGYTF. As DNA, the CDR3 is TGTGCCAGCGAAACAGGGGGCGATGGCTACACCTTC.

The chain employs TRBV18 and TRBJ1-2; the match to TRBD1 covers 8 bases. After removal of 5 bases from V and 6 bases from J, the junction contained 8 bases not matched to a gene. The CDR3 extends over 14 amino acids. Germline CDR1 and CDR2: KGHSH and LQKENI. CDR3 amino acids: CASSATQGVDGYTF. CDR3 sequence (DNA): TGTGCCAGCTCAGCCACACAGGGGGTAGATGGCTACACCTTC.

This clone came up once. V is TRBV29-1 and J is TRBJ2-3, with 7 bases lining up with TRBD1. The length of the CDR3 is 14 residues. Germline CDR1 and CDR2: SQVTM and ANQGSEA. Trimming cost V 1 base and J 5 bases; bases outside gene matches: 6. The CDR3: CSVEADREGDTQYF. CDR3 in DNA: TGCAGCGTTGAAGCTGACAGGGAAGGAGATACGCAGTATTTT.

The V gene is TRBV27, the J gene TRBJ2-7; 7 bases are shared with TRBD2. Trimming at V came to 1 base and at J to 1 base, leaving 4 bases not matched to a gene. From germline, CDR1 is MNHEY and CDR2 SMNVEV (reference sequence). The length of the CDR3 is 15 residues. The DNA of the CDR3 is TGTGCCAGCAGTTTATTGGGGGGAGGGTCCTACGAGCAGTACTTC. It yields the protein CASSLLGGGSYEQYF.

This chain uses TRBV29-1 with TRBJ1-1; TRBD1 matches 9 bases. V lost 6 bases to trimming and J lost 8 bases; unmatched junction nucleotides: 10. The CDR3 is made up of 13 amino acids. The germline CDR1 and CDR2 sequences are SQVTM and ANQGSEA. The CDR3 here is CSVSDRGGFEAFF. In DNA form, the CDR3 reads TGCAGCGTCTCGGACAGGGGAGGTTTCGAAGCTTTCTTT.

This clone has just one count. The J gene is TRBJ2-3, the V gene TRBV4-2; TRBD2 aligns across 10 bases. This CDR3 comprises 17 residues. Trimming took 1 base from V and 3 from J; bases not matched to a gene: 7. In germline, CDR1 is LGHNA, CDR2 YNFKEQ. The CDR3 DNA is TGTGCCAGCAGCCAAGGGCAAGCGGGAGGGCCTACAGATACGCAGTATTTT. It specifies CASSQGQAGGPTDTQYF.

Remarks on this clone: Other DNA sequences in the sample encode the same CDR3. This sequence joins TRBV7-2 and TRBJ1-2, with D possibly matching TRBD1 (6 bases). This CDR3 has 14 residues. Deletions cut 2 bases from V and 4 bases from J, with 11 bases between. The germline V gene encodes CDR1 SGHTA and CDR2 FQGNSA. CDR3 in DNA: TGTGCCAGCAGCTTACAGGGGCAGGGCTATGGCTACACCTTC. It codes for CASSLQGQGYGYTF.

The genes are TRBV29-1 and TRBJ2-5, with D possibly being TRBD1 or TRBD2 (5 bases each). The CDR3 contains 13 residues. The V end lost 6 bases, the J end lost 7 bases, and 18 bases lay between the germline ends. Germline assignment: CDR1 SQVTM and CDR2 ANQGSEA. CDR3 loop: CSVEAQNGGTQYF. The DNA of the CDR3 is TGCAGCGTGGAGGCTCAAAATGGGGGGACCCAGTACTTC.

The chain uses TRBV18 and TRBJ2-2; TRBD1 matches at 8 bases. CDR3 length: 16 residues. Germline lookup yields CDR1 KGHSH and CDR2 LQKENI. With V trimmed by 3 bases and J by 0 bases, 3 bases remained unmatched. This chain's CDR3 is CASSPRQGTNTGELFF. CDR3 coding DNA: TGTGCCAGCTCACCCCGACAGGGGACGAACACCGGGGAGCTGTTTTTT.

The rearrangement links TRBV7-2 to TRBJ1-5; TRBD1 agrees at 10 bases. V was clipped by 5 bases and J by 6 bases; unmatched bases: 7. The CDR3 has 15 residues. CDR1 is SGHTA and CDR2 is FQGNSA in the germline V gene. The CDR3 loop is CASSKLTGGTQPQHF. CDR3 sequence (DNA): TGTGCCAGCAGCAAATTGACAGGGGGCACTCAGCCCCAGCATTTT.

As concerns this clone: This CDR3 is also generated by other DNA sequences in the sample. J is TRBJ1-2 and V is TRBV2; D possibly corresponds to TRBD1 (6 bases). CDR1 and CDR2 (germline): SNHLY, FYNNEI. The CDR3 runs to 14 residues. V was clipped by 5 bases and J by 6 bases, with 16 bases between them. The CDR3 nucleotides read TGTGCCAGCAGTTTACAGGGTCCTTCGGATGGCTACACCTTC. It yields the protein CASSLQGPSDGYTF.

The rearrangement links TRBV10-3 to TRBJ2-5; weak D call: TRBD2 (6 bases). This CDR3 has 12 amino acids. Germline V gene lookup returns CDR1 ENHRY and CDR2 SYGVKD. V was shortened by 10 bases and J by 4 bases, with 13 bases between the two germline ends. Here the CDR3 reads CATARGIETQYF. The CDR3 DNA follows: TGTGCCACCGCACGGGGGATAGAGACCCAGTACTTC.

The chain has TRBV11-3 and TRBJ2-7, with TRBD1 as a possible D gene (8 bases). The V gene lost 6 bases and the J gene lost 7 bases, with 16 bases spanning the gap. Germline V gene data show CDR1 as SGHNT and CDR2 as YENEEA. This CDR3 comprises 13 residues. The CDR3 nucleotides read TGTGCCAGCAGTTGGACAGGGACTACGGAGCAGTACTTC. Its protein product is CASSWTGTTEQYF.

CDR3 in amino acids: CASSSPRMGNYGYTF. The CDR3, as DNA: TGTGCCAGCAGCTCCCCGAGAATGGGAAACTATGGCTACACCTTC. The chain employs TRBV5-4 and TRBJ1-2; D not resolved. Trimming left V 3 bases short and J 2 bases short, with 14 bases between. The CDR3 runs 15 residues. Germline V lookup: CDR1 SGHNT, CDR2 YYREEE (reference sequence).

The V call is TRBV2, the J call TRBJ1-5; D remains ambiguous. The germline V and J ends were trimmed by 6 bases and 5 bases, with 8 bases remaining between them. In germline, CDR1 is SNHLY, CDR2 FYNNEI. The CDR3 totals 12 residues. The CDR3 DNA sequence: TGTGCCAGCAGCGGTGGGTATCAGCCCCAGCATTTT. Its protein product is CASSGGYQPQHF.

The rearrangement links TRBV29-1 to TRBJ2-1; TRBD2 agrees at 8 bases. The trim removed 5 bases at V and 7 bases at J, leaving 13 bases unmatched. CDR1 and CDR2 (germline): SQVTM, ANQGSEA. This CDR3 contains 15 residues. CDR3 in DNA: TGCAGCGTTCCCCGGTCCAGCGGGAGTGGGAATGAGCAGTTCTTC. Translated, it gives CSVPRSSGSGNEQFF.

The chain recombines TRBV9 with TRBJ1-4; TRBD1 agrees at 7 bases. The germline V gene encodes CDR1 SGDLS and CDR2 YYNGEE. V dropped 3 bases and J dropped 8; count of bases not matched to a gene: 7. This CDR3 spans 14 amino acids. The CDR3 loop is CASSGATGNEKLFF. In DNA, the CDR3 is TGTGCCAGCAGCGGGGCGACAGGGAACGAAAAACTGTTTTTT.

CDR3 amino acids: CASSLASGGSYNEQFF. DNA of the CDR3: TGCGCCAGCAGCTTGGCCTCGGGGGGCTCCTACAATGAGCAGTTCTTC. V is TRBV5-1 and J is TRBJ2-1; 7 bases line up with TRBD2. The V segment lost 0 bases and the J segment 0 bases; nucleotides outside the gene matches: 3. Germline values: CDR1 SGHRS, CDR2 YFSETQ. This CDR3 spans 16 amino acids.

J is TRBJ1-2 and V is TRBV2, with TRBD1 as a possible D gene (6 bases). The ends were cut back, 8 bases at V and 7 bases at J, with 20 bases in the middle. The CDR3 is made up of 14 amino acids. Germline V gene data show CDR1 as SNHLY and CDR2 as FYNNEI. CDR3 in DNA: TGTGCCAGCCATAACGGGGGGCAGCTGGTTGGCTACACCTTC. This translates into CASHNGGQLVGYTF.

The chain employs TRBV5-8 and TRBJ2-1; 13 nucleotides align to TRBD2. The trim removed 3 bases at V and 3 bases at J, leaving 6 bases unmatched. The CDR3 covers 17 residues. CDR1 is SGHTS and CDR2 is YDEGEE in the germline V gene. In DNA, the CDR3 is TGTGCCAGCAGCTCCGGGACTAGCGGGACTCTCTACAATGAGCAGTTCTTC. This gives the protein CASSSGTSGTLYNEQFF.

V is TRBV5-1 and J is TRBJ2-1; TRBD2 matches at 9 bases. The CDR3 extends over 15 amino acids. From germline, CDR1 is SGHRS and CDR2 YFSETQ. Trimming cost V 0 bases and J 8 bases; bases outside gene matches: 6. The CDR3 reads CASSLVGGRAYEQFF. CDR3 nucleotide sequence: TGCGCCAGCAGCTTGGTGGGCGGGAGGGCCTATGAGCAGTTCTTC.

This sequence joins TRBV7-2 and TRBJ1-1; D unresolved. The CDR3 has 15 amino acids. Germline V CDR1 and CDR2: SGHTA, FQGNSA. The germline V and J ends were trimmed by 5 bases and 4 bases, with 17 bases remaining between them. The CDR3 nucleotides read TGTGCCAGCAGCCTGCTCCCCACGCCGAGCACTGAAGCTTTCTTT. This sequence encodes CASSLLPTPSTEAFF.